A selection of T cell receptor beta chains follows, all from one sample in a study of cytomegalovirus exposure and HLA in healthy donors. Sequencing was performed with immunoSEQ multiplex PCR; in TCRdb, only in-frame clones are kept and a portion is missing. The repertoire consists of around 150,000 clones, with more than 70% occurring once and the leading ten covering 2% to 2.5%. The specimen was PBMCs. The source of these receptors is a man aged 30-40 years in good health and CMV-seronegative. Both conserved end residues are part of each CDR3. The D gene is left open where the match is weak. Not every row has a clone size; where given, it reads once, few, many or a size class.

V	D	J	size	CDR3	DNA
TRBV29-1	.	TRBJ1-4	.	CSVWEGRGEKLFF	TGCAGCGTTTGGGAGGGGAGAGGCGAAAAACTGTTTTTT
TRBV15	TRBD2	TRBJ2-3	.	CATSSGGGSGSTHHTQYF	TGTGCCACCAGCAGTGGGGGGGGGAGCGGGAGTACCCATCATACGCAGTATTTT
TRBV27	TRBD2	TRBJ2-1	.	CASRGGTSGRALQFF	TGTGCCAGCAGGGGGGGGACTAGCGGGAGGGCTCTGCAGTTCTTC
TRBV6-6	.	TRBJ1-1	.	CASTHIRSTEAFF	TGTGCCAGCACCCACATCAGGTCCACTGAAGCTTTCTTT
TRBV12-5	.	TRBJ1-2	.	CASGPDRQGGYTF	TGTGCTAGTGGCCCGGATAGGCAGGGGGGCTACACCTTC
TRBV18	TRBD2	TRBJ2-7	.	CASSPPIAGAGEQYF	TGTGCCAGCTCACCACCAATAGCGGGAGCGGGAGAGCAGTACTTC
TRBV11-2	TRBD1	TRBJ1-3	few	CASSLGQGANTIYF	TGTGCCAGCAGCTTAGGACAGGGGGCAAACACCATATATTTT
TRBV7-2	TRBD2	TRBJ2-5	.	CASSLSGVRWETQYF	TGTGCCAGCAGTTTAAGCGGGGTGAGGTGGGAGACCCAGTACTTC
TRBV19	TRBD2	TRBJ2-3	.	CASSISGLAGYTDTQYF	TGTGCCAGTAGTATCTCCGGACTAGCGGGATACACAGATACGCAGTATTTT
TRBV18	.	TRBJ2-7	.	CASSPTGNEQYF	TGTGCCAGCTCACCTACCGGGAACGAGCAGTACTTC
TRBV7-8	TRBD2	TRBJ2-4	once	CASSDRVFREGLRGKNIQYF	TGTGCCAGCAGCGACAGAGTTTTTAGGGAGGGCCTTCGGGGCAAAAACATTCAGTACTTC
TRBV5-6	TRBD2	TRBJ2-3	few	CASSSGWGGRSTDTQYF	TGTGCCAGCAGCTCAGGGTGGGGCGGGAGGAGCACAGATACGCAGTATTTT
TRBV18	.	TRBJ1-4	.	CASSLTGRDEKLFF	TGTGCCAGCTCGCTGACCGGGAGGGATGAAAAACTGTTTTTT
TRBV7-3	TRBD2	TRBJ2-7	.	CASSRGGPTYEQYF	TGTGCCAGCAGCCGGGGAGGGCCGACCTACGAGCAGTACTTC
TRBV27	TRBD1	TRBJ2-3	.	CASSSHRGSGTDTQYF	TGTGCCAGCAGTTCCCACAGGGGATCGGGCACAGATACGCAGTATTTT
TRBV10-3	TRBD2	TRBJ2-7	.	CAIRTSGSEQYF	TGTGCCATCCGGACTAGCGGGAGCGAGCAGTACTTC
TRBV15	.	TRBJ2-3	.	CATSRDREDTQYF	TGTGCCACCAGCAGAGATAGAGAAGATACGCAGTATTTT
TRBV6-5	.	TRBJ2-5	.	CASSSGQAQETQYF	TGTGCCAGCAGTTCTGGACAAGCCCAAGAGACCCAGTACTTC
TRBV6-5	TRBD2	TRBJ2-7	.	CASSYLAGQPYEQYF	TGTGCCAGCAGTTATCTAGCGGGACAACCCTACGAGCAGTACTTC
TRBV5-1	TRBD2	TRBJ2-1	.	CASSTGLAGGDEQFF	TGCGCCAGCAGCACCGGACTAGCGGGAGGGGATGAGCAGTTCTTC
TRBV2	TRBD2	TRBJ2-3	.	CASSVMAGAADTQYF	TGTGCCAGCAGTGTAATGGCGGGAGCGGCAGATACGCAGTATTTT
TRBV27	TRBD2	TRBJ2-5	.	CASSSTGTSGRKGDRETQYF	TGTGCCAGCAGTTCTACCGGGACTAGCGGGAGAAAGGGGGATCGAGAGACCCAGTACTTC
TRBV6-5	TRBD2	TRBJ2-7	.	CASSGLATYEQYF	TGTGCCAGCAGTGGACTAGCCACCTACGAGCAGTACTTC
TRBV11-2	.	TRBJ1-1	few	CASSLDRTEAFF	TGTGCCAGCAGCTTAGACCGGACTGAAGCTTTCTTT
TRBV5-1	TRBD1	TRBJ1-5	.	CASSEGDRSNQPQHF	TGCGCCAGCAGCGAAGGGGACAGGAGCAATCAGCCCCAGCATTTT
TRBV6-1	.	TRBJ2-7	.	CASRRQFYEQYF	TGTGCCAGCAGACGACAGTTCTACGAGCAGTACTTC
TRBV12-5	.	TRBJ2-2	few	CASGFGAVGELFF	TGTGCTAGTGGTTTTGGGGCCGTCGGAGAGCTGTTTTTT
TRBV6-1	TRBD1	TRBJ1-5	.	CASSDVQGNNQPQHF	TGTGCCAGCAGTGACGTACAGGGGAATAATCAGCCCCAGCATTTT
TRBV14	TRBD2	TRBJ2-1	.	CASSSLGTSGRARGNEQFF	TGTGCCAGCAGCTCACTCGGGACTAGCGGGAGGGCCCGAGGCAATGAGCAGTTCTTC
TRBV6-5	TRBD1	TRBJ1-1	.	CASSFAGTGGNTEAFF	TGTGCCAGCAGTTTTGCCGGGACAGGGGGGAACACTGAAGCTTTCTTT
TRBV19	.	TRBJ1-1	.	CASAPGGGHTEAFF	TGTGCCAGCGCCCCGGGGGGGGGCCACACTGAAGCTTTCTTT
TRBV28	.	TRBJ2-6	once	CASTITGLTGANVLTF	TGTGCCAGCACCATCACAGGGCTCACTGGGGCCAACGTCCTGACTTTC
TRBV28	.	TRBJ1-4	.	CAIATNEKLFF	TGTGCCATCGCAACTAATGAAAAACTGTTTTTT
TRBV5-6	.	TRBJ2-1	.	CASSSLSNEQFF	TGTGCCAGCAGCTCACTATCCAATGAGCAGTTCTTC
TRBV5-4	.	TRBJ1-5	.	CASSLQGLNQPQHF	TGTGCCAGCAGCTTGCAGGGCCTCAATCAGCCCCAGCATTTT
TRBV27	.	TRBJ2-7	.	CASSLLDSPYEQYF	TGTGCCAGCAGTTTATTGGACTCCCCCTACGAGCAGTACTTC
TRBV5-4	TRBD1	TRBJ2-7	few	CASSLGQGHYEQYF	TGTGCCAGCAGCTTAGGACAGGGGCACTACGAGCAGTACTTC
TRBV11-1	.	TRBJ2-7	few	CASSPRTDSLSSYEQYF	TGTGCCAGCAGCCCGCGAACCGACAGCTTAAGCTCCTACGAGCAGTACTTC
TRBV5-1	TRBD1	TRBJ1-2	.	CASSLLALDRSYGYTF	TGCGCCAGCAGCTTGTTAGCATTGGACAGGAGCTATGGCTACACCTTC
TRBV10-1	.	TRBJ2-7	.	CASSESGSEYEQYF	TGCGCCAGCAGTGAGTCGGGTAGCGAATACGAGCAGTACTTC
TRBV2	TRBD2	TRBJ2-2	.	CASSDRGRAPNTGELFF	TGTGCCAGCAGTGACCGCGGGAGGGCCCCGAACACCGGGGAGCTGTTTTTT
TRBV19	TRBD1	TRBJ2-7	.	CASSFRGQGSDEQYF	TGTGCCAGTAGTTTTCGGGGACAGGGCAGCGACGAGCAGTACTTC
TRBV6-1	.	TRBJ1-1	once	CASSDYRYTEAFF	TGTGCCAGCAGTGACTACCGCTACACTGAAGCTTTCTTT
TRBV5-1	TRBD2	TRBJ2-5	.	CASSLPGTSGSRETQYF	TGCGCCAGCAGCTTGCCCGGGACTAGCGGGAGCAGGGAGACCCAGTACTTC
TRBV10-1	.	TRBJ2-1	.	CASSESASHEQFF	TGCGCCAGCAGTGAGTCGGCTAGCCATGAGCAGTTCTTC
TRBV11-3	.	TRBJ2-1	.	CASSLGGVVGGPNEQFF	TGTGCCAGCAGCTTAGGAGGGGTAGTGGGAGGCCCCAATGAGCAGTTCTTC
TRBV2	.	TRBJ1-1	.	CASRGGTEAFF	TGTGCCAGCAGGGGAGGAACTGAAGCTTTCTTT
TRBV2	TRBD1	TRBJ1-5	.	CATQGANSNQPQHF	TGTGCCACTCAGGGGGCGAATAGCAATCAGCCCCAGCATTTT
TRBV11-2	TRBD2	TRBJ2-7	.	CASSSLSGRADEQYF	TGTGCCAGCAGCTCCCTTAGCGGGAGGGCGGACGAGCAGTACTTC
TRBV5-1	.	TRBJ2-1	.	CASSLGQTYGEQFF	TGCGCCAGCAGCTTGGGGCAGACTTATGGTGAGCAGTTCTTC
TRBV27	.	TRBJ2-7	.	CASSLDAGRDFYEQYF	TGTGCCAGCAGTTTAGACGCGGGACGGGACTTTTACGAGCAGTACTTC
TRBV20-1	.	TRBJ2-3	.	CSATRPGQYF	TGCAGTGCTACCCGACCGGGGCAGTATTTT
TRBV6-4	.	TRBJ2-3	.	CASSDSISGAVDTQYF	TGTGCCAGCAGTGACTCGATATCGGGAGCAGTGGATACGCAGTATTTT
TRBV28	TRBD2	TRBJ2-5	.	CASRGGTSGSPETQYF	TGTGCCAGCCGTGGCGGGACTAGCGGGAGTCCAGAGACCCAGTACTTC
TRBV4-1	TRBD2	TRBJ2-3	.	CASSLTGAGAPTDTQYF	TGCGCCAGCAGCCTTACTGGAGCGGGAGCCCCCACAGATACGCAGTATTTT